One sample yielded the 2 T cell receptor beta chains listed below, sequenced in a study of cytomegalovirus exposure and HLA in healthy donors. The PCR was carried out with 60 Vbeta primers and 13 Jbeta primers. Assay: immunoSEQ multiplex PCR; the TCRdb copy retains only in-frame clones and omits some. The sample has about 200,000 clones, under 90% seen once; the top ten hold roughly 0.097%. Specimen: PBMCs. The source is a boy between 2 and 10 years old in good health and CMV-seronegative.

Only a few counts were recorded for this clone. The chain links TRBV4-2 to TRBJ2-2; possible D gene TRBD1, 6 bases. V was shortened by 2 bases and J by 3 bases, with 19 bases between the two germline ends. Germline CDR1 is LGHNA and CDR2 is YNFKEQ. The CDR3 is made up of 18 amino acids. CDR3 amino acids: CASSQTTAGATDTGELFF. The CDR3 DNA reads as TGTGCCAGCAGCCAAACGACCGCAGGGGCCACAGACACCGGGGAGCTGTTTTTT.

The chain is built from TRBV9 and TRBJ2-3; TRBD2 is a possible D gene (6 bases). With 2 bases removed from V and 0 bases from J, the gap between germline ends came to 13 bases. The CDR3 contains 16 residues. Looked up from germline, CDR1 is SGDLS and CDR2 is YYNGEE. CDR3 sequence (DNA): TGTGCCAGCAGCGTCCGGGGGTTTACTAGCACAGATACGCAGTATTTT. It codes for CASSVRGFTSTDTQYF.